Following are 28 T cell receptor beta chains from one sample sequenced in a study of CD8 T cells in ankylosing spondylitis. TCRdb fed the 5' RACE reads into MiXCR, producing one record per CDR3 protein. The sample holds 250,000 or so distinct CDR3 sequences, roughly 25% seen once. Input material: blood, either unsorted or a sorted T cell fraction (not recorded which). These receptors all come from a male donor with ankylosing spondylitis or in good health (not recorded which).

The rearrangement links TRBV29-1 to TRBJ2-7; D not certain. Looked up from germline, CDR1 is SQVTM and CDR2 is ANQGSEA. The ends were cut back, 4 bases at V and 0 bases at J, with 7 bases in the middle. The CDR3 sequence is 12 residues long. This CDR3 is CSVADNSYEQYF. The CDR3, as DNA: TGCAGCGTTGCCGACAACTCCTACGAGCAGTACTTC.

This clonotype has just a few counts. The chain couples TRBV29-1 to TRBJ2-1, with 8 bases aligning to TRBD1. V was clipped by 3 bases and J by 5 bases; unmatched bases: 3. This CDR3 region has 13 residues. Germline V CDR1 and CDR2: SQVTM, ANQGSEA. The CDR3 bases are TGCAGCGTTGACGGACAGGGCAACAATGAGCAGTTCTTC. This sequence encodes CSVDGQGNNEQFF.

The sample holds a few counts of this clonotype. The chain couples TRBV5-5 to TRBJ2-3; no clear D. V lost 0 bases, J lost 2 bases, and 13 bases lay in between. Germline values: CDR1 SGHKS, CDR2 YYEKEE (reference sequence). The length of the CDR3 is 16 residues. Here the CDR3 DNA reads TGTGCCAGCAGCTTGGCCTCTCGAACTCCCACAGATACGCAGTATTTT. Protein product: CASSLASRTPTDTQYF.

Many counts were recorded for this clonotype. This rearrangement joins TRBV10-2 to TRBJ1-4; no reliable D call. Germline CDR1 WSHSY, CDR2 SAAADI. The CDR3 totals 12 residues. With 8 bases removed from V and 11 bases from J, the gap between germline ends came to 15 bases. Here the CDR3 DNA reads TGCGCCAGCGGGGAGATTGGAGGGAAACTGTTTTTT. Encoded protein: CASGEIGGKLFF.

This chain connects TRBV20-1 to TRBJ2-7, with 11 bases that match TRBD2. V was clipped by 5 bases and J by 4 bases; unmatched bases: 10. The CDR3 is 15 amino acids. CDR1 is DFQATT and CDR2 is SNEGSKA in the germline V gene (reference sequence). This CDR3 reads CSAQLLAGGLYEQYF. In DNA form, the CDR3 reads TGCAGTGCTCAACTCTTAGCGGGGGGGCTGTACGAGCAGTACTTC.

This clonotype was seen ten or more times. V gene TRBV20-1 combines with J gene TRBJ2-7, with 15 positions matching TRBD2. Germline V gene sequence: CDR1 DFQATT, CDR2 SNEGSKA (reference sequence). V lost 5 bases to trimming and J lost 6 bases; unmatched junction nucleotides: 11. This CDR3 spans 16 amino acids. The CDR3 DNA sequence: TGCAGTGCTGTGAAATCCGGACTAGCGGGGGGGCCCGAGCAGTACTTC. Encoded protein: CSAVKSGLAGGPEQYF.

This clonotype appeared a few times. This rearrangement joins TRBV20-1 to TRBJ2-3; D uncertain. Germline V CDR1 and CDR2: DFQATT, SNEGSKA (reference sequence). Trimming removed 0 bases from V and 1 base from J, with 8 bases in between. The CDR3 covers 14 residues. DNA of the CDR3: TGCAGTGCTAGAGATTACTGGGGCACAGATACGCAGTATTTT. Its protein product is CSARDYWGTDTQYF.

The chain links TRBV7-8 to TRBJ2-2; 7 nucleotides match TRBD2. With V trimmed by 5 bases and J by 7 bases, 7 bases remained unmatched. Germline CDR1 reads SGHVS; CDR2 reads FQNEAQ. The CDR3 is 14 residues long. The CDR3 region has the DNA TGTGCCAGCAGCCCCACGGGGGGAATCGGGGAGCTGTTTTTT. Its translation is CASSPTGGIGELFF.

This clonotype showed up just a few times. The CDR3: CASSESGTGETQYF. CDR3 coding DNA: TGCGCCAGCAGTGAGTCGGGAACGGGCGAGACCCAGTACTTC. V is TRBV10-1 and J is TRBJ2-5; D gene unclear. The V and J ends lost 0 bases and 5 bases respectively, with 10 bases between them. The germline CDR1 and CDR2 sequences are WNHNN and SYGVQD (reference sequence). This CDR3 has 14 amino acids.

V is TRBV30 and J is TRBJ1-3, with 7 bases fitting TRBD1. With 2 bases clipped from V and 5 bases from J, the junction kept 12 bases outside the gene matches. Per the germline V gene, CDR1 is GTSNPN and CDR2 is SVGIG (reference sequence). The CDR3 sequence is 16 residues long. The CDR3: CAWSRIPGTERNTIYF. CDR3 nucleotides: TGTGCCTGGAGTAGAATTCCCGGGACAGAGAGAAACACCATATATTTT.

This clonotype was found many times. The chain employs TRBV5-5 and TRBJ2-5; TRBD1 matches 9 bases. Germline V gene lookup returns CDR1 SGHKS and CDR2 YYEKEE (reference sequence). The CDR3 contains 16 residues. The V gene end was trimmed by 1 base and the J gene end by 4 bases; junction bases not matched to a gene: 8. The CDR3, as DNA: TGTGCCAGCAGCTTGACGGGACAGGGATTATCAGAGACCCAGTACTTC. Translated, it gives CASSLTGQGLSETQYF.

This clonotype was counted at least ten times. The J gene is TRBJ2-1, the V gene TRBV7-9; unclear D gene. Trimming removed 10 bases from V and 12 bases from J, with 13 bases in between. This CDR3 contains 10 residues. Germline V CDR1 and CDR2: SEHNR, FQNEAQ (reference sequence). This CDR3 reads CATAGRRQFF. The CDR3 region has the DNA TGTGCCACCGCCGGGCGTCGGCAGTTCTTC.

The chain couples TRBV27 to TRBJ1-6, with D perhaps TRBD1 (5 bases). Per the germline V gene, CDR1 is MNHEY and CDR2 is SMNVEV (reference sequence). Trimming left V 4 bases short and J 9 bases short, with 16 bases between. The CDR3 runs to 15 residues. The CDR3 coding sequence is TGTGCCAGCAGTTCCCTCAGGGTTGTAGGTTCACCCCTCCACTTT. Translation: CASSSLRVVGSPLHF.

This clonotype was detected ten times or more. The rearrangement uses TRBV10-3 and TRBJ1-1, with 9 bases that match TRBD1. V was pared by 0 bases and J by 5 bases, with 4 bases of the junction left unmatched. The CDR3 runs 15 residues. The germline V gene encodes CDR1 ENHRY and CDR2 SYGVKD. In DNA form, the CDR3 reads TGTGCCATCAGTGAGTCGCAGGGGACAGGGACTGAAGCTTTCTTT. Its protein is CAISESQGTGTEAFF.

This clonotype has at least ten counts. The J gene is TRBJ1-6, the V gene TRBV20-1; 8 positions match TRBD1. J was trimmed by 7 bases and V by 3 bases; bases with no gene match: 2. The germline V gene encodes CDR1 DFQATT and CDR2 SNEGSKA (reference sequence). CDR3 length: 13 residues. The CDR3 loop is CSARGQENSPLHF. The CDR3 DNA is TGCAGTGCTAGGGGACAGGAAAATTCACCCCTCCACTTT.

A few counts support this clonotype. The rearrangement joins TRBV29-1 to TRBJ2-2; D is unclear. The CDR3 runs to 11 residues. Germline V lookup: CDR1 SQVTM, CDR2 ANQGSEA. V lost 3 bases and J lost 6, with 5 bases in between. The CDR3 DNA follows: TGCAGCGTTGAGTCCCCCGGGGAGCTGTTTTTT. It specifies CSVESPGELFF.

This clonotype was recorded many times. This chain links TRBV29-1 with TRBJ2-1, with 9 bases lining up with TRBD1. Germline V gives CDR1 SQVTM, CDR2 ANQGSEA. The CDR3 has 15 amino acids. After removal of 3 bases from V and 7 bases from J, the junction contained 10 bases not matched to a gene. For the CDR3, the DNA is TGCAGCGTTGACCTTGGTAGGGACAGGGAAAATGAGCAGTTCTTC. Its translation: CSVDLGRDRENEQFF.

This clonotype showed up just a few times. The J gene is TRBJ1-6, the V gene TRBV28, with D uncertain. V dropped 2 bases and J dropped 6 bases, with 14 bases sitting between them. Germline V gene lookup returns CDR1 MDHEN and CDR2 SYDVKM. CDR3 length equals 16 residues. The CDR3 protein is CASSLIGPTGNSPLHF. CDR3 nucleotide sequence: TGTGCCAGCAGTTTAATTGGACCCACGGGTAATTCACCCCTCCACTTT.

This clonotype was counted only a few times. The chain employs TRBV12-3 or TRBV12-4 and TRBJ2-1; D is perhaps TRBD1 (5 bases). The V end was cut by 2 bases, the J end by 7 bases, with 18 bases between. The CDR3 loop spans 16 amino acids. For the CDR3, the DNA is TGTGCCAGCAGTTTATTTCCCCGGGCCAGGGATAATGAGCAGTTCTTC. Amino acids: CASSLFPRARDNEQFF.

This chain joins TRBV6-1 and TRBJ1-1; 9 positions agree with TRBD1. CDR1 and CDR2 from the germline V gene are MNHNS and SASEGT. Unmatched junction bases numbered 8, after V lost 6 bases and J lost 3 bases. The CDR3 is 15 amino acids. The CDR3 protein is CASRGTDRGDTEAFF. The CDR3 coding sequence is TGTGCCAGCAGGGGGACGGACAGGGGCGACACTGAAGCTTTCTTT.

A remark on this clonotype: An end of the junction differs from the germline gene, which may be a read error. V gene TRBV10-3 combines with J gene TRBJ2-3, with 7 bases that match TRBD1. Germline CDR1 ENHRY, CDR2 SYGVKD. This CDR3 has 12 residues. The CDR3: CAISDAGTAHLF. CDR3 coding DNA: TGTGCCATCAGTGATGCCGGGACAGCCCACCTATTC.

This clonotype was counted a single time. The J gene is TRBJ2-7, the V gene TRBV5-1; 7 nucleotides line up with TRBD1. Germline lookup yields CDR1 SGHRS and CDR2 YFSETQ. The CDR3 loop spans 16 amino acids. Losses at the gene ends were 9 bases for V and 1 base for J; bases not matched to a gene: 16. The CDR3 loop is CATSPSTGLLSYEQYF. The DNA of the CDR3 is TGCGCCACCTCCCCCTCGACAGGGCTCCTGTCCTACGAGCAGTACTTC.

This clonotype was seen at least ten times. This rearrangement joins TRBV29-1 to TRBJ1-1, with TRBD1 as a possible D gene (5 bases). Germline V gene data show CDR1 as SQVTM and CDR2 as ANQGSEA. This CDR3 region has 15 residues. Trimming removed 6 bases from V and 0 bases from J, with 17 bases in between. CDR3 nucleotide sequence: TGCAGCGTCCAAGGGCGACAGAGTCTGAACACTGAAGCTTTCTTT. It specifies CSVQGRQSLNTEAFF.

This clonotype occurred many times. The chain combines TRBV5-1 with TRBJ2-7; tentative D call: TRBD2 (7 bases). Trimming pared 4 bases from V and 2 bases from J, leaving 16 bases between. The germline V gene encodes CDR1 SGHRS and CDR2 YFSETQ. The CDR3 spans 15 residues. Here the CDR3 reads CASSLGGQMTYEQYF. The CDR3 coding sequence is TGCGCCAGCAGCCTGGGGGGGCAGATGACCTACGAGCAGTACTTC.

The rearrangement uses TRBV20-1 and TRBJ2-7; the match to TRBD1 covers 9 bases. The CDR3 runs 16 residues. V trimming: 3 bases; J trimming: 4 bases; junction bases outside the gene matches: 13. CDR1 and CDR2 from the germline V gene are DFQATT and SNEGSKA (reference sequence). CDR3 DNA: TGCAGTGCTAGTCCCCCTACAGGGGGCGTTGGGTACGAGCAGTACTTC. It encodes CSASPPTGGVGYEQYF.

The V call is TRBV12-3 or TRBV12-4, the J call TRBJ2-1; the D gene is possibly TRBD2 (6 bases). The CDR3 is 13 amino acids. Trimming left V 6 bases short and J 8 bases short, with 14 bases between. This CDR3 reads CASSYSPGDEQFF. The CDR3 DNA reads as TGTGCCAGCAGCTACAGTCCGGGGGATGAGCAGTTCTTC.

This clonotype was seen once. The junction does not match germline at one end; this may be a read error. The chain uses TRBV9 and TRBJ1-2; the D is unclear. The CDR3 length is 14 residues. The germline gives CDR1 SGDLS, CDR2 YYNGEE. This CDR3 reads CASSVGSRDYGYTF. CDR3 sequence (DNA): TGTGCGAGCAGCGTAGGGTCCCGGGACTATGGCTACACCTTC.

At least ten counts were recorded for this clonotype. This chain links TRBV20-1 with TRBJ1-3; D is unresolved. This CDR3 has 15 amino acids. Trimming removed 5 bases from V and 0 bases from J, with 14 bases in between. The germline V gene has CDR1 DFQATT and CDR2 SNEGSKA (reference sequence). Here the CDR3 reads CSAGLPVSSGNTIYF. The CDR3 bases are TGCAGTGCTGGATTGCCTGTGAGCTCTGGAAACACCATATATTTT.